The 16 T cell receptor beta chains below come from one sample, sequenced in a study of cytomegalovirus exposure and HLA in healthy donors. This PCR relied on a set of 60 Vbeta primers and 13 Jbeta primers. TCRdb's copy holds only in-frame clones and misses some; the assay was immunoSEQ multiplex PCR. The data contain over 75,000 clones, about 80% of them singletons. The sequenced sample consisted of PBMCs. These receptors originate from a man in his 60s in good health and CMV-seropositive.

The rearrangement links TRBV4-1 to TRBJ1-5, with D possibly TRBD1 on 6 matching bases. The CDR3 is 14 amino acids. From germline, CDR1 is MGHRA and CDR2 YSYEKL. V was cut by 1 base and J by 4 bases, with 8 bases left in between. The CDR3 loop reads CASSQGQGNQPQHF. In nucleotides, the CDR3 is TGCGCCAGCAGCCAAGGGCAGGGGAATCAGCCCCAGCATTTT.

V is TRBV6-5 and J is TRBJ2-7; 12 nucleotides align to TRBD2. The CDR3 is made up of 15 amino acids. With 5 bases clipped from V and 3 bases from J, the junction kept 5 bases outside the gene matches. Per the germline V gene, CDR1 is MNHEY and CDR2 is SVGAGI. CDR3 residues: CASSPRTSGNYEQYF. In nucleotides, the CDR3 is TGTGCCAGCAGTCCCCGGACTAGCGGGAACTACGAGCAGTACTTC.

This chain joins TRBV27 and TRBJ2-5; D call uncertain. This CDR3 has 17 amino acids. CDR1 and CDR2 (germline): MNHEY, SMNVEV (reference sequence). Trimming shortened V by 0 bases and J by 5 bases, and 19 bases separated the two germline ends. CDR3 loop: CASSLSPYSLGSETQYF. The CDR3 DNA reads TGTGCCAGCAGTTTATCTCCGTACAGCTTAGGAAGTGAGACCCAGTACTTC.

The chain joins TRBV10-3 to TRBJ2-3; perhaps TRBD2 as D (7 bases). Trimming took off 10 bases at V and 0 bases at J, with 11 bases between the two ends. The CDR3 is 13 amino acids. Germline V gene sequence: CDR1 ENHRY, CDR2 SYGVKD. The CDR3 sequence: CATRGPSTDTQYF. The DNA of the CDR3 is TGTGCCACGCGGGGGCCGAGCACAGATACGCAGTATTTT.

V gene TRBV7-2 combines with J gene TRBJ1-6, with D tentatively TRBD1 (5 bases). The CDR3 spans 15 residues. V lost 1 base, J lost 14 bases, and 18 bases lay in between. Germline CDR1 SGHTA, CDR2 FQGNSA. CDR3 protein: CASSLVGQPGLTLHF. The CDR3 nucleotides are TGTGCCAGCAGCTTAGTGGGCCAACCAGGGCTTACCCTCCACTTT.

The chain is built from TRBV18 and TRBJ2-7, with a tentative D call TRBD1 (5 bases). Germline lookup yields CDR1 KGHSH and CDR2 LQKENI. The CDR3 loop spans 13 amino acids. Trimming took 2 bases from V and 5 from J, leaving 10 bases between them. This chain's CDR3 is CASSPEAGNEQYF. For the CDR3, the DNA is TGTGCCAGCTCACCAGAGGCAGGGAACGAGCAGTACTTC.

This sequence joins TRBV18 and TRBJ1-2; possibly TRBD1 for D (6 bases). The CDR3 extends over 13 amino acids. V lost 5 bases to trimming and J lost 3 bases, with 10 bases between them. Germline V gene lookup returns CDR1 KGHSH and CDR2 LQKENI. CDR3 amino acids: CASSYRVDYGYTF. CDR3 DNA: TGTGCCAGCTCATACAGGGTGGACTATGGCTACACCTTC.

This clone was counted once. One end of the junction fails to match germline, which may point to a read error. The rearrangement joins TRBV5-1 to TRBJ2-3, with 10 bases identical to TRBD2. The CDR3 covers 15 residues. Germline V gene lookup returns CDR1 SGHRS and CDR2 YFSETQ. The CDR3 coding sequence is TGCGCCAGCAGCTTGGAAAGTTTTAGCGGGGGGCCCAGTTGTTTT. The encoded protein is CASSLESFSGGPSCF.

The chain carries TRBV7-2 and TRBJ2-3; maybe TRBD2 (6 bases). Germline values: CDR1 SGHTA, CDR2 FQGNSA. With 5 bases removed from V and 5 bases from J, the gap between germline ends came to 17 bases. The CDR3 consists of 15 residues. The CDR3 DNA reads TGTGCCAGCAGCGGGGCGGGGCAGGGAGGAGATACGCAGTATTTT. Its protein is CASSGAGQGGDTQYF. Filled out from reference TRBV7-2 and TRBJ2-3, the complete variable domain reads GAGVSQSPSNKVTEKGKDVELRCDPISGHTALYWYRQSLGQGLEFLIYFQGNSAPDKSGLPSDRFSAERTGGSVSTLTIQRTQQEDSAVYLCASSGAGQGGDTQYFGPGTRLTVL.

This rearrangement joins TRBV27 to TRBJ2-2; 8 bases fit TRBD2. With V trimmed by 3 bases and J by 3 bases, 3 bases remained unmatched. The CDR3 totals 15 residues. Per germline, CDR1 MNHEY and CDR2 SMNVEV (reference sequence). The CDR3 region is CASSFRGGYTGELFF. CDR3 DNA: TGTGCCAGCAGTTTTCGGGGGGGGTACACCGGGGAGCTGTTTTTT.

V is TRBV5-1 and J is TRBJ2-3; D remains unclear. Trimming cost V 1 base and J 3 bases, with 12 bases left between them. Per germline, CDR1 SGHRS and CDR2 YFSETQ. This CDR3 is 15 amino acids long. The CDR3 DNA is TGCGCCAGCAGCTTGTCCCCTTATCGGACAGATACGCAGTATTTT. Translated: CASSLSPYRTDTQYF.

J is TRBJ2-3 and V is TRBV7-3; TRBD2 might be the D (5 bases). The germline CDR1 and CDR2 sequences are SGHTA and FQGTGA. Trimming stripped 4 bases from V and 11 bases from J, with 13 bases between. This CDR3 has 12 amino acids. The CDR3 DNA reads as TGTGCCAGCAGCTCCGATTCGGGGATGCAGTATTTT. Translation gives CASSSDSGMQYF.

The rearrangement links TRBV28 to TRBJ2-7, with 9 bases aligning to TRBD2. J was trimmed by 1 base and V by 3 bases; bases with no gene match: 4. The V gene's germline CDR1 is MDHEN and CDR2 SYDVKM. CDR3 length equals 15 residues. CDR3 in DNA: TGTGCCAGCAGTTTTATGGGACTAGCATCCTACGAGCAGTACTTC. It encodes CASSFMGLASYEQYF.

The chain links TRBV10-3 to TRBJ1-1; D may be TRBD1 (6 bases). The CDR3 covers 13 residues. Germline V lookup: CDR1 ENHRY, CDR2 SYGVKD. The V gene lost 11 bases and the J gene lost 2 bases, with 15 bases spanning the gap. This CDR3 reads CAGCSGANTEAFF. CDR3 DNA: TGTGCCGGGTGCTCAGGGGCCAACACTGAAGCTTTCTTT.

The gene calls are TRBV18 and TRBJ2-7, with a possible D match to TRBD1 (6 bases). Germline V lookup: CDR1 KGHSH, CDR2 LQKENI. V was shortened by 0 bases and J by 0 bases, with 9 bases between the two germline ends. The CDR3 has 15 residues. CDR3 loop: CASSPPSGASYEQYF. DNA for the CDR3: TGTGCCAGCTCACCACCGTCAGGGGCCTCCTACGAGCAGTACTTC.

The J gene is TRBJ2-1, the V gene TRBV15; 9 bases are a match to TRBD2. CDR1 LNHNV and CDR2 YYDKDF come from the germline V gene (reference sequence). V was clipped by 0 bases and J by 9 bases; unmatched bases: 9. This CDR3 has 16 residues. The CDR3 DNA reads as TGTGCCACCAGCAGAGATCACGCGGGGGGGCCTTTTGAGCAGTTCTTC. It yields the protein CATSRDHAGGPFEQFF.